This entry features one T cell receptor beta chain sequence. No antigen is known for it. Trimming removed 4 bases at V and 5 bases at J, with 16 bases between. From germline, CDR1 is SGHNT and CDR2 YYREEE (reference sequence). This CDR3 contains 15 residues. Amplification used 60 Vbeta primers and 13 Jbeta primers. Methods used by the authors: Some 9.9 million of some 80 million unique TCR beta chains were shared, per a later count. Here immunoSEQ multiplex PCR was the method, and the copy in TCRdb shows in-frame clones only, minus some. That table is the source of V, J and clone size, and D and trimming were worked out from the DNA. The data show about 97,000 clones, about four fifths seen once. This sample stems from a study of cytomegalovirus exposure and HLA in healthy donors. General study points: The authors excluded some V segments, including TRBV6-2 and TRBV6-3, as indistinguishable. Rates of TCR association differed by HLA locus in a later analysis, with DRB1 highest and HLA-C lowest. When the data were analyzed later, several of the most significant clusters appeared to be linked to common viral pathogens.

The TCR originated in a man aged 40-50 years in good health and CMV-seropositive. The rearrangement joins TRBV5-4 to TRBJ2-1, with a possible D match to TRBD2 (6 bases). What was sequenced was PBMCs. The CDR3 reads CASSPPGGRDNEQFF. The DNA of the CDR3 is TGTGCCAGCAGCCCACCCGGGGGTCGGGACAATGAGCAGTTCTTC. The complete variable domain, with remaining parts taken from reference TRBV5-4 and TRBJ2-1, reads ETGVTQSPTHLIKTRGQQVTLRCSSQSGHNTVSWYQQALGQGPQFIFQYYREEENGRGNFPPRFSGLQFPNYSSELNVNALELDDSALYLCASSPPGGRDNEQFFGPGTRLTVL.